The 8 T cell receptor beta chains listed next were all sequenced from one sample in a study of T-cell reconstitution after alpha-beta-depleted transplantation in children. Preparation of the TCRbeta library used unique molecular identifiers. MiXCR, applied by TCRdb to the PCR reads, yields one record per CDR3 protein. Counted here are around 400,000 distinct CDR3 sequences, about a fifth occurring once; the ten biggest clones make up over 3.5%. Here the sequenced sample was PBMCs from the stem cell graft donor, taken from the stem cell graft. All receptors derive from a human donor who donated a stem cell graft to a child with acute myeloid leukemia.

This clonotype was counted a few times. V is TRBV12-3 or TRBV12-4 and J is TRBJ2-5, with D possibly being TRBD2 (6 bases). This CDR3 contains 15 residues. V was cut by 2 bases and J by 0 bases, with 10 bases left in between. This CDR3 reads CASSLTGVDQETQYF. The CDR3 DNA sequence: TGTGCCAGCAGTTTAACGGGGGTGGACCAAGAGACCCAGTACTTC.

This clonotype appeared a few times. The gene calls are TRBV7-9 and TRBJ2-7; D gene ambiguous. V gave up 2 bases and J gave up 4 bases, with 9 bases separating them. Germline lookup yields CDR1 SEHNR and CDR2 FQNEAQ (reference sequence). The CDR3 is made up of 13 amino acids. In DNA, the CDR3 is TGTGCCAGCAGCTTAAGAGTTGAGTACGAGCAGTACTTC. Its protein product is CASSLRVEYEQYF.

The rearrangement uses TRBV9 and TRBJ2-7, with TRBD2 identical over 11 bases. Germline loops: CDR1 SGDLS, CDR2 YYNGEE. V gave up 3 bases and J gave up 7 bases; unmatched junction bases: 6. The length of the CDR3 is 14 residues. This chain's CDR3 is CASSAGTSGWEQYF. The CDR3, as DNA: TGTGCCAGCAGCGCCGGGACTAGCGGCTGGGAGCAGTACTTC.

This clonotype was picked up a small number of times. V usage is TRBV28 and J usage is TRBJ2-3; 10 bases map to TRBD1. Germline-derived CDR1 and CDR2 are MDHEN and SYDVKM. V was pared by 5 bases and J by 7 bases, with 12 bases of the junction left unmatched. The CDR3 sequence is 16 residues long. CDR3 DNA sequence: TGTGCCAGCAGTGAAGTTCGGACAGGGGGAATGAATACGCAGTATTTT. It yields the protein CASSEVRTGGMNTQYF.

This clonotype turned up a few times. The chain couples TRBV12-3 or TRBV12-4 to TRBJ2-1, with D hard to call. CDR3 length: 11 residues. V lost 6 bases to trimming and J lost 9 bases, with 9 bases between them. CDR3 DNA sequence: TGTGCCAGCAGGAAAGTGGGTGAGCAGTTCTTC. Protein sequence: CASRKVGEQFF.

The chain recombines TRBV20-1 with TRBJ2-5, with D perhaps matching TRBD1 (6 bases). The length of the CDR3 is 14 residues. V gave up 4 bases and J gave up 1 base, with 13 bases separating them. Germline-derived CDR1 and CDR2 are DFQATT and SNEGSKA (reference sequence). The CDR3 is CSAIGQWGQETQYF. The CDR3 DNA reads TGCAGTGCTATCGGACAGTGGGGCCAAGAGACCCAGTACTTC.

The J gene is TRBJ1-5, the V gene TRBV27; D might be TRBD1 (5 bases). The CDR3 loop spans 15 amino acids. CDR1 and CDR2 (germline): MNHEY, SMNVEV (reference sequence). Between the trimmed V and J ends, which lost 6 bases and 5 bases, there was a span of 17 bases. The CDR3 DNA sequence: TGTGCCAGCAGCCCTCAGGGATTTTTGGATCAGCCCCAGCATTTT. It codes for CASSPQGFLDQPQHF.

This clonotype was counted between two and nine times. The rearrangement uses TRBV25-1 and TRBJ2-1; D may be TRBD2 (5 bases). In germline, CDR1 is MGHDK, CDR2 SYGVNS. Between the trimmed V and J ends, which lost 1 base and 9 bases, there was a span of 19 bases. The CDR3 is 16 amino acids. CDR3 amino acids: CASSESPGSSVGEQFF. In DNA form, the CDR3 reads TGTGCCAGCAGTGAATCCCCGGGGAGCTCGGTCGGTGAGCAGTTCTTC.